This TCR beta chain was sequenced in a study of T cell responses to AZD1222 COVID-19 vaccine (dated by TCRdb to the early 2020s). A note on the overall study: A total of 230 to 250 trial participants underwent TCR sequencing, of whom 200 to 220 received two doses of AZD1222 and roughly 25 received two doses of the MenACWY control vaccine. Trial participants were enrolled by age into 18-55, 56-69 and 70-plus year subgroups, with about 150, 27 and 61 TCR-sequenced participants respectively. What the study reported, not specific to this receptor: Conclusions about previously exposed vaccinees were limited because only 6 or 7 AZD1222 recipients were SARS-CoV-2 seropositive at baseline. Because no day 14 peak-response samples were available, the repertoires could be characterized only after the peak T cell response. Vaccine-associated CD4 TCRs spanned the whole spike protein, with dominant responses in regions 160-218 and 743-854. Most participants were white British and females outnumbered males, and the authors suggested that clonal diversity may have been underestimated. The 56-69-year group was small, and its depth increase did not reach significance, likely because of low power. Spike-specific TCR breadth and depth rose significantly after two AZD1222 doses compared with day 0 and with MenACWY recipients. Reportedly, close to half of the unique spike-specific TCRs recognized epitopes lying outside the regions that are mutated in the B.1.351 and B.1.1.7 variants.

The CDR3 regions of human TCRbeta chains were analyzed by immunosequencing. As for the authors' bioinformatics: Repertoire TCRs were matched against a reference library of SARS-CoV-2-specific TCRs generated with the MIRA antigen-specificity platform. Breadth was defined as the fraction of unique TCRs that were SARS-CoV-2-associated, and depth was defined as the fraction of total T cells that were SARS-CoV-2-associated. Using the MIRA data, each spike-specific TCR was mapped to the spike region that the TCR reacts to and placed in a CD4 or CD8 class. Log10-transformed breadth and depth values were compared by one-way ANOVA with Sidak's multiple comparisons tests. TCRdb's version of the immuneACCESS table is confined to in-frame rearrangements and falls short of the full clone set. An unresolved V gene accounts for under half of the shortfall where checked; the remainder is of unknown origin. For V, J and clone size, that table is used; D and trimming come from the DNA. For this sample there are more than 100,000 clones; 92% appear just once. In total, the top ten clones hold approximately 8% of the sample.

The time point label, as the study defines it: about 28 days (+/-7) after the second vaccine dose. AZD1222 recipients with second doses at about 4 weeks or about 12 weeks were pooled, because spike-specific TCR depth and breadth did not differ between schedules. Samples from vaccinated people were obtained from the UK trials COV001 and COV002, which included a single-blind randomized controlled phase 2/3 trial of AZD1222 (ChAdOx1 nCoV-19) in healthy adults. For TCRbeta chain sequencing, PBMC samples from trial participants were taken at day 0 and at day 28 after the second dose. This clone was seen just once. What this receptor recognizes is not known. There are no base qualities to consult, and no much larger clone falls within one base. The cysteine opens and the phenylalanine closes a CDR3 of 15 amino acids. Just CDR3 DNA is preserved here, 45 bases in frame from base 1. The junction carries 15 bases between V and J, which are trimmed by 6 bases and 4 bases respectively. From a lookup of the germline V gene, CDR1 and CDR2 are SGHVS and FNYEAQ.

In this chain, TRBV7-6 is recombined with TRBJ2-2; the D gene assignment is perhaps TRBD1 or TRBD2, with each matching 5 bases. This clonotype was sampled from an adult who received the AZD1222 COVID-19 vaccine. The specimen was peripheral blood, collected 28 days after the second AZD1222 dose. The CDR3 is CASRFRDLATGELFF. In nucleotide form, the sequence is TGTGCCAGCAGATTCCGGGACCTAGCCACCGGGGAGCTGTTTTTT.